Listed below are T cell receptor beta chains from one sample, sequenced in a study of blood T cell repertoires in COVID-19. Sequenced by immunoSEQ multiplex PCR; TCRdb stores in-frame clones only, minus some. The data contain 150,000 to 200,000 clones, more than 80% of them seen just once; the ten biggest clones take up 2%. Sequenced: peripheral blood. The receptor source for this set is a woman in her sixties with COVID-19, enrolled during active disease. Each CDR3 is given with its conserved first and last residue. The order of the fields is clone size, V gene, D gene, J gene, CDR3 DNA, CDR3 protein. A D gene is named only where the DNA matches it firmly. Clone size is stated in some rows and not others, as once, few, many or a class when expanded.

>-|TRBV10-3|-|TRBJ1-1
TGTGCCATCACTACGTGGAACACTGAAGCTTTCTTT
CAITTWNTEAFF
>-|TRBV19|TRBD1|TRBJ2-2
TGTGCCAGTAGAACCGGGACAGGGGCCGGGGAGCTGTTTTTT
CASRTGTGAGELFF
>-|TRBV30|-|TRBJ1-2
TGTGCCTGGAGTAGAGGCAACTATGGCTACACCTTC
CAWSRGNYGYTF
>-|TRBV6-5|-|TRBJ1-5
TGTGCGAGCAGACAGTTCAATCAGCCCCAGCATTTT
CASRQFNQPQHF
>-|TRBV18|-|TRBJ1-1
TGTGCCAGCTCACCTGGGCAGGTGTCGTTGGTAGCTTTCTTT
CASSPGQVSLVAFF
>-|TRBV11-3|-|TRBJ2-2
TGTGCCAGCACGGGTTGGACCGGGGAGCTGTTTTTT
CASTGWTGELFF
>-|TRBV5-1|TRBD1|TRBJ1-1
TGCGCCAGCAGCCCCGGGACAGGGCCGGGCACTGAAGCTTTCTTT
CASSPGTGPGTEAFF
>once|TRBV7-3|-|TRBJ2-5
TGTGCCAGCAGCTTAGGCCCACAAGAGACCCAGTACTTC
CASSLGPQETQYF
>-|TRBV7-9|TRBD1|TRBJ2-1
TGTGCCAGCAGCCCTGGGACAGCCAGCCGATCCTACAATGAGCAGTTCTTC
CASSPGTASRSYNEQFF
>once|TRBV4-1|-|TRBJ1-1
TGCGCCAGCAGAATCAACGACAGCCTCATGAACACTGAAGCTTTCTTT
CASRINDSLMNTEAFF
>-|TRBV4-3|-|TRBJ1-2
TGCGCCAGCAGCCCCTCCAGGGTATATAACTATGGCTACACCTTC
CASSPSRVYNYGYTF
>-|TRBV11-3|-|TRBJ1-2
TGTGCCAGCAGCCTAATCGGGGGTTCCGGCTACACCTTC
CASSLIGGSGYTF
>-|TRBV19|-|TRBJ1-4
TGTGCCAGTAGTACCCGGCCAGGGTTAAATGAAAAACTGTTTTTT
CASSTRPGLNEKLFF
>-|TRBV29-1|TRBD1|TRBJ1-1
TGCAGCGTTGTTGTAGGGACAGCTAACACTGAAGCTTTCTTT
CSVVVGTANTEAFF
>-|TRBV4-3|TRBD1|TRBJ1-4
TGCGCCAGCAGCCCCGGACAGGGTCAAAAACTGTTTTTT
CASSPGQGQKLFF
>-|TRBV28|TRBD1|TRBJ1-5
TGTGCCAGCAGTAGGGACAGGTCTAGGCCCCAGCATTTT
CASSRDRSRPQHF
>-|TRBV29-1|-|TRBJ1-3
TGCAGCTTCTCCACAGGGACTGGAAACACCATATATTTT
CSFSTGTGNTIYF
>-|TRBV18|-|TRBJ1-1
TGTGCCAGCTCACCAGGGGGCCTTATGAACACTGAAGCTTTCTTT
CASSPGGLMNTEAFF
>-|TRBV7-9|-|TRBJ1-6
TGTGCCAGCAGCTCCAGGGGTGCTCATTCACCCCTCCACTTT
CASSSRGAHSPLHF